The TCR beta chain described here comes from a study of molecular identifiers for immune sequencing clone quantification. Study-level findings and limits: A shared barcode on identical TCR molecules could lead to underestimated sizes for highly expanded clones.

The CDR3 has 14 residues. Trimming cost V 1 base and J 0 bases, with 7 bases left between them. Germline-derived CDR1 and CDR2 are LGHNA and YSLEER. MiXCR was run by TCRdb on the PCR reads, yielding one entry per CDR3 protein. Seen here are under 650,000 distinct CDR3 sequences, roughly 21% observed once, and the top ten hold 0.85% to 0.9%. This clonotype was detected ten times or more. Its antigen is not identified. The rearrangement links TRBV4-3 to TRBJ2-7; D is undetermined. This TCR came from a human donor in good health. Some libraries in this study had Jurkat cell RNA spiked in. The specimen was naive CD8+ T cells from blood, with Jurkat cell RNA spiked in. Noted subset: FACS-sorted CD8+CD4-CCR7+CD45RA+ naive T cells. The CDR3 loop is CASSQVQPSYEQYF. CDR3 DNA sequence: TGCGCCAGCAGCCAAGTCCAGCCCTCCTACGAGCAGTACTTC.